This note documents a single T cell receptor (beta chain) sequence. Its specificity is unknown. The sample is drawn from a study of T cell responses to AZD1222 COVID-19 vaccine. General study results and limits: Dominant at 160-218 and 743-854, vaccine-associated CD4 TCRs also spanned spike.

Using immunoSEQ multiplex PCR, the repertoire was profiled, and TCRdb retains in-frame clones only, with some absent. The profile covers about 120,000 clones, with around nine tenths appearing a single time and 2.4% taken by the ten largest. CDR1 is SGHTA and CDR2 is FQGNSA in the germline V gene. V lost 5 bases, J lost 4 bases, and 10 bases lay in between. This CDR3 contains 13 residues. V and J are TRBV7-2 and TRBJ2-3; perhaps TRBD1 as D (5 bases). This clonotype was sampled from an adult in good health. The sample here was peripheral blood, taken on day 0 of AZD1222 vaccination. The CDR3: CASSGRASDTQYF. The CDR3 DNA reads TGTGCCAGCAGCGGCAGGGCCTCAGATACGCAGTATTTT.